A single sample gave rise to the 18 T cell receptor beta chains below, sequenced in a study of Graves' ophthalmopathy and Graves' hyperthyroidism. RNA transcripts yielded amplified TCR beta CDR3 regions. Following a first-round RT-PCR that used HTBI primers, a second-round multiplex PCR was carried out. MiXCR, run by TCRdb on the multiplex PCR reads, gives a single entry per CDR3 protein. The sample holds around 1,200,000 distinct CDR3 sequences, less than 45% seen once. The material sequenced was peripheral blood or thyroid tissue (not recorded which). The source is an adult man with Graves' hyperthyroidism.

J is TRBJ1-3 and V is TRBV10-3; 7 bases agree with TRBD1. The CDR3 totals 14 residues. V dropped 4 bases and J dropped 6; count of bases not matched to a gene: 6. Germline V gene sequence: CDR1 ENHRY, CDR2 SYGVKD. The CDR3 sequence: CAISAVDRENTIYF. CDR3 sequence (DNA): TGTGCCATCAGTGCGGTCGACAGGGAAAACACCATATATTTT.

Many counts were recorded for this clonotype. CDR3 nucleotides: TGTGCCAGCAGCTTAGACGGGACAGTTTCCTCCTACGAGCAGTACTTC. This gives the protein CASSLDGTVSSYEQYF. The V and J genes are TRBV7-3 and TRBJ2-7; TRBD1 matches at 7 bases. Germline-derived CDR1 and CDR2 are SGHTA and FQGTGA. The CDR3 has 16 amino acids. Unmatched junction bases numbered 7, after V lost 2 bases and J lost 0 bases.

Only one count was recorded for this clonotype. At one of its ends the junction is not consistent with the germline gene, which may arise from a read error. V is TRBV11-1 and J is TRBJ2-7, with D possibly matching TRBD2 (6 bases). The CDR3 runs to 15 residues. Germline CDR1 SGHAT, CDR2 FQDESV (reference sequence). CDR3 sequence: CASSLVGGSTGELYF. The CDR3 DNA reads as TGTGCCAGCAGCTTAGTCGGAGGGAGCACCGGGGAGCTGTACTTC. Full variable domain (outside the CDR3, taken from reference TRBV11-1 and TRBJ2-7): EAEVAQSPRYKITEKSQAVAFWCDPISGHATLYWYRQILGQGPELLVQFQDESVVDDSQLPKDRFSAERLKGVDSTLKIQPAELGDSAMYLCASSLVGGSTGELYFGPGTRLTVT.

A word on this clonotype: A much larger clone differs by one base, so this may be a read error. The V and J genes are TRBV14 and TRBJ2-7; a possible D gene is TRBD1 (6 bases). The J call may be in error: the DNA end matches TRBJ2-5 better. The CDR3 totals 14 residues. The germline V gene encodes CDR1 SGHDN and CDR2 FVKESK. CDR3 coding DNA: TGTGCCAGCAGCCGAACCACAGGGAGAGAGACCCAGTACTTC. Translating it yields CASSRTTGRETQYF.

Here the CDR3 reads CASSLVRGTHEQYF. CDR3 nucleotides: TGTGCCAGCAGTTTAGTAAGGGGCACCCACGAGCAGTACTTC. The chain uses TRBV12-3 or TRBV12-4 and TRBJ2-7, with a weak D call TRBD1 (5 bases). This CDR3 contains 14 residues. V was pared by 1 base and J by 5 bases, with 12 bases between.

CDR3 nucleotides: TGTGCCAGCAGCCTAGGTATGGGTGGGTACGAGCAGTACTTC. It codes for CASSLGMGGYEQYF. The chain couples TRBV3-1 to TRBJ2-7; D ambiguous. The CDR3 is made up of 14 amino acids. Germline V gene data show CDR1 as LGHDT and CDR2 as YNNKEL (reference sequence). V lost 4 bases to trimming and J lost 4 bases, with 14 bases between them.

This clonotype has ten or more counts. The chain has TRBV19 and TRBJ2-5; D possibly matches TRBD1 or TRBD2 (5 bases each). CDR3 size: 15 residues. The germline V gene has CDR1 LNHDA and CDR2 SQIVND (reference sequence). Trimming left V 4 bases short and J 5 bases short, with 17 bases between. CDR3 region: CASSKGRWDTETQYF. The CDR3 nucleotides are TGTGCCAGTAGTAAGGGACGCTGGGATACGGAGACCCAGTACTTC.

The chain couples TRBV6-5 to TRBJ1-1, with D uncertain. The CDR3 runs to 15 residues. V lost 2 bases and J lost 3, with 13 bases in between. Germline loops: CDR1 MNHEY, CDR2 SVGAGI. DNA for the CDR3: TGTGCCAGCAGTTACGGATTGGGTGGATACACTGAAGCTTTCTTT. Translating it yields CASSYGLGGYTEAFF.

This clonotype was counted many times. The V gene is TRBV2, the J gene TRBJ1-6; maybe TRBD1 (6 bases). Germline loops: CDR1 SNHLY, CDR2 FYNNEI. Trimming shortened V by 8 bases and J by 5 bases, and 13 bases separated the two germline ends. The CDR3 sequence is 14 residues long. This chain's CDR3 is CASLLQGHNSPLHF. DNA for the CDR3: TGTGCCAGCCTCCTACAGGGCCATAATTCACCCCTCCACTTT.

The genes are TRBV19 and TRBJ1-6; 12 bases agree with TRBD1. J lost 13 bases, V lost 8 bases, and 6 bases had no gene match. The CDR3 totals 13 residues. Germline V lookup: CDR1 LNHDA, CDR2 SQIVND (reference sequence). The CDR3 region is CASGTGGRQPLHF. The CDR3, as DNA: TGTGCCAGTGGGACAGGGGGCCGTCAGCCCCTCCACTTT.

This clonotype was counted many times. The chain couples TRBV12-3 or TRBV12-4 to TRBJ1-4, with a possible D match to TRBD1 (5 bases). Deletions cut 2 bases from V and 8 bases from J, with 12 bases between. The CDR3 has 14 residues. The CDR3 DNA sequence: TGTGCCAGCAGTTTATATGGGGGAGCGGAAAAACTGTTTTTT. Translating it yields CASSLYGGAEKLFF.

Regarding this clonotype: A much larger clonotype is one base distant, so this may be a read error. The V call is TRBV7-9, the J call TRBJ1-1; D remains ambiguous. The CDR3 spans 12 residues. Germline V gene data show CDR1 as SEHNR and CDR2 as FQNEAQ (reference sequence). Deletions cut 8 bases from V and 8 bases from J, with 15 bases between. The CDR3 reads CASPALKKEAFF. Written as DNA, the CDR3 is TGTGCCAGCCCGGCTCTTAAGAAGGAAGCTTTCTTT.

A remark on this clonotype: A junction boundary mismatches the germline segment, possibly from a read error. J is TRBJ2-2 and V is TRBV11-2, with a possible D match to TRBD2 (6 bases). The CDR3 consists of 11 residues. CDR1 and CDR2 (germline): SGHAT, FQNNGV. The CDR3 sequence: CASSFLRELLF. DNA for the CDR3: TGTGCCAGCAGCTTTCTCCGGGAGCTGCTTTTT.

This clonotype has just a few counts. This rearrangement joins TRBV29-1 to TRBJ1-1; unclear D gene. The V gene's germline CDR1 is SQVTM and CDR2 ANQGSEA. The CDR3 loop spans 13 amino acids. The germline V and J ends were trimmed by 4 bases and 2 bases, with 11 bases remaining between them. The CDR3 reads CSVGIGINTEAFF. In nucleotides, the CDR3 is TGCAGCGTTGGAATAGGGATTAACACTGAAGCTTTCTTT.

J is TRBJ1-2 and V is TRBV29-1; TRBD1 agrees at 7 bases. The CDR3 length is 14 residues. The V segment lost 6 bases and the J segment 7 bases; nucleotides outside the gene matches: 14. From germline, CDR1 is SQVTM and CDR2 ANQGSEA. The CDR3: CSVVTGYGYTGYTF. The CDR3 coding sequence is TGCAGCGTGGTGACAGGGTACGGCTATACTGGCTACACCTTC.

This clonotype was counted only a few times. The chain recombines TRBV7-9 with TRBJ2-7; D is uncertain. Germline CDR1 SEHNR, CDR2 FQNEAQ (reference sequence). This CDR3 has 14 amino acids. Trimming left V 0 bases short and J 3 bases short, with 9 bases between. The CDR3 loop is CASSLAGQFYEQYF. The DNA for the CDR3 is TGTGCCAGCAGCTTAGCGGGTCAGTTCTACGAGCAGTACTTC.

This clonotype has at least ten counts. The chain combines TRBV5-1 with TRBJ1-1; possible D gene TRBD1, 5 bases. Germline V lookup: CDR1 SGHRS, CDR2 YFSETQ. The CDR3 has 15 residues. The V gene lost 3 bases and the J gene lost 0 bases, with 12 bases spanning the gap. CDR3 region: CASSSGQQMNTEAFF. DNA of the CDR3: TGCGCCAGCAGCTCAGGACAACAAATGAACACTGAAGCTTTCTTT.

This clonotype was seen a few times. This chain's CDR3 is CASSDQGQENTEAFF. The CDR3 region has the DNA TGTGCCAGCAGTGATCAGGGACAGGAGAACACTGAAGCTTTCTTT. This chain uses TRBV7-2 with TRBJ1-1, with TRBD1 identical over 8 bases. The V gene end was trimmed by 6 bases and the J gene end by 1 base; junction bases not matched to a gene: 7. Per germline, CDR1 SGHTA and CDR2 FQGNSA. The CDR3 is 15 amino acids.